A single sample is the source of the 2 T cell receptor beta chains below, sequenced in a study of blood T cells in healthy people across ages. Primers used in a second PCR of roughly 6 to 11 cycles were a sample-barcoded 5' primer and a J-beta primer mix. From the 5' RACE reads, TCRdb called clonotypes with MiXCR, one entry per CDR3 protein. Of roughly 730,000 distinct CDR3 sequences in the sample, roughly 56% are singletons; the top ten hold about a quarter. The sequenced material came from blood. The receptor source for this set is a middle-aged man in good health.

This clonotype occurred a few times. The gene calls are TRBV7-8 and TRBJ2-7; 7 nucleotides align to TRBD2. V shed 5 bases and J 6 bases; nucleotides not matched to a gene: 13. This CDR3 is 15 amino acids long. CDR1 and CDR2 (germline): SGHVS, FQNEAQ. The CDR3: CASSPTDSGNCEQYF. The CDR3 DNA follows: TGTGCCAGCAGCCCCACCGACAGCGGGAATTGCGAGCAGTACTTC.

The CDR3 bases are TGCAGTGCTACACCCCCTCAGGGGCCGTACCAAGAGACCCAGTACTTC. This sequence encodes CSATPPQGPYQETQYF. V and J are TRBV20-1 and TRBJ2-5; TRBD1 might be the D (6 bases). Germline lookup yields CDR1 DFQATT and CDR2 SNEGSKA (reference sequence). Trimming took off 4 bases at V and 0 bases at J, with 18 bases between the two ends. This CDR3 comprises 16 residues.